The 7 T cell receptor beta chains in this list originate from one sample, sequenced in a study of T cells in Graves' hyperthyroidism and ophthalmopathy. From RNA transcripts, TCR beta CDR3 regions were amplified. Researchers ran a first-round RT-PCR on the TCR CDR3 using the HTBI primer set. MiXCR, run by TCRdb on the multiplex PCR reads, gives a single entry per CDR3 protein. The table shows hundreds of thousands of distinct CDR3 sequences, with approximately 14% occurring only once. The material sequenced was blood. Receptors originate from a woman under 30 with Graves' hyperthyroidism.

At least ten counts were recorded for this clonotype. The chain combines TRBV28 with TRBJ2-3, with TRBD2 matching over 9 bases. Germline CDR1 MDHEN, CDR2 SYDVKM. The CDR3 consists of 17 residues. The trim removed 1 base at V and 1 base at J, leaving 6 bases unmatched. The CDR3 coding sequence is TGTGCCAGCAGTTTATTAGTTAGCGGGAGTGGCACAGATACGCAGTATTTT. This encodes CASSLLVSGSGTDTQYF.

The gene calls are TRBV3-1 and TRBJ2-2; D call uncertain. Germline CDR1 and CDR2: LGHDT and YNNKEL (reference sequence). The CDR3 totals 18 residues. Trimming stripped 2 bases from V and 0 bases from J, with 16 bases between. CDR3 residues: CASSQPPWTVSNTGELFF. The CDR3 region has the DNA TGTGCCAGCAGCCAACCTCCCTGGACGGTCTCGAACACCGGGGAGCTGTTTTTT.

This clonotype showed up many times. The chain combines TRBV6-6 with TRBJ2-7, with 8 bases identical to TRBD1. With V trimmed by 0 bases and J by 2 bases, 9 bases remained unmatched. Germline V CDR1 and CDR2: MNHNY, SVGAGI (reference sequence). The CDR3 extends over 17 amino acids. The CDR3 nucleotides read TGTGCCAGCAGTTACTCAAATCCGGGGACAGGCACCTACGAGCAGTACTTC. This sequence encodes CASSYSNPGTGTYEQYF.

Ten or more counts support this clonotype. The CDR3 loop reads CASSFRPPSRLIQETQYF. As DNA, the CDR3 is TGTGCCAGCAGTTTTCGACCCCCCAGCAGATTAATACAAGAGACCCAGTACTTC. The chain carries TRBV28 and TRBJ2-5; D ambiguous. CDR1 MDHEN and CDR2 SYDVKM come from the germline V gene. Trimming pared 3 bases from V and 2 bases from J, leaving 22 bases between. The CDR3 sequence is 18 residues long.

The chain recombines TRBV6-1 with TRBJ1-5, with a tentative D call TRBD1 (6 bases). This CDR3 has 15 amino acids. V was cut by 6 bases and J by 1 base, with 13 bases left in between. Germline V gene lookup returns CDR1 MNHNS and CDR2 SASEGT. The CDR3 DNA sequence: TGTGCCAGCAGCCACGACAGGATAAGCAATCAGCCCCAGCATTTT. This translates into CASSHDRISNQPQHF.

The gene calls are TRBV5-1 and TRBJ2-7; tentatively, D is TRBD1 (5 bases). The CDR3 is made up of 18 amino acids. V lost 4 bases, J lost 0 bases, and 23 bases lay in between. Germline V gene lookup returns CDR1 SGHRS and CDR2 YFSETQ. CDR3 in amino acids: CASSRIGQNLLSSYEQYF. CDR3 DNA sequence: TGCGCCAGCAGCAGAATAGGACAAAATTTACTCTCCTCCTACGAGCAGTACTTC.

In this sample, this clonotype turned up many times. V is TRBV27 and J is TRBJ2-5, with D uncertain. The CDR3 consists of 14 residues. The germline V and J ends were trimmed by 3 bases and 7 bases, with 15 bases remaining between them. Germline V gene sequence: CDR1 MNHEY, CDR2 SMNVEV (reference sequence). The CDR3 spells CASSFSVLTGTQYF. The CDR3 bases are TGTGCCAGCAGTTTTTCGGTACTAACGGGGACCCAGTACTTC.